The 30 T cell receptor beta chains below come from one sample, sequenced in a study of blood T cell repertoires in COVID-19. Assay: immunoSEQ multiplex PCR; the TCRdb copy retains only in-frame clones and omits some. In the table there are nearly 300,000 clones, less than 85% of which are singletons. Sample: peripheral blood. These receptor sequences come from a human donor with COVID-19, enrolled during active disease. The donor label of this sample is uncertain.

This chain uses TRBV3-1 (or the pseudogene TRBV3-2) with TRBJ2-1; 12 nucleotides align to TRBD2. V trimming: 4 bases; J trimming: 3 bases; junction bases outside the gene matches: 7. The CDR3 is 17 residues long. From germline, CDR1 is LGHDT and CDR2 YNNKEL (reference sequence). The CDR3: CASSLPTSGSDYNEQFF. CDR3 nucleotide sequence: TGTGCCAGCAGCCTTCCGACTAGCGGGAGCGACTACAATGAGCAGTTCTTC.

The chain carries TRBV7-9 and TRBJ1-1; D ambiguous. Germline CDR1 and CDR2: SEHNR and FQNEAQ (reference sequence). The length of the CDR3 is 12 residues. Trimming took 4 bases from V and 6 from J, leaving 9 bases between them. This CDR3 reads CASSSQLPEAFF. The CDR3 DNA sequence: TGTGCCAGCAGCTCCCAGTTACCTGAAGCTTTCTTT.

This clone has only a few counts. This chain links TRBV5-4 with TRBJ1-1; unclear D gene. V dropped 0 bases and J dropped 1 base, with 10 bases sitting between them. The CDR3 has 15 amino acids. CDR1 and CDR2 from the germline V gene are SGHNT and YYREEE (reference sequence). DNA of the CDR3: TGTGCCAGCAGCTTGGCCCCAGGAGGGAACACTGAAGCTTTCTTT. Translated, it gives CASSLAPGGNTEAFF. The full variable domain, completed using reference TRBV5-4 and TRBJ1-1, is ETGVTQSPTHLIKTRGQQVTLRCSSQSGHNTVSWYQQALGQGPQFIFQYYREEENGRGNFPPRFSGLQFPNYSSELNVNALELDDSALYLCASSLAPGGNTEAFFGQGTRLTVV.

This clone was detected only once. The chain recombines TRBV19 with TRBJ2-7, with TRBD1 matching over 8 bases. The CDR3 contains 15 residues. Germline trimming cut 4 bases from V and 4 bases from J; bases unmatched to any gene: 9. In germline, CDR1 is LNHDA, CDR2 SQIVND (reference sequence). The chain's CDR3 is CASSTLTGVEYEQYF. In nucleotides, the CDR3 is TGTGCCAGTAGTACCTTGACAGGGGTGGAGTACGAGCAGTACTTC.

The CDR3 here is CASTPTGGFDYGYTF. In DNA form, the CDR3 reads TGCGCCAGCACCCCGACAGGGGGCTTTGACTATGGCTACACCTTC. The V gene is TRBV5-1, the J gene TRBJ1-2, with 10 nucleotides matching TRBD1. This CDR3 contains 15 residues. CDR1 and CDR2 (germline): SGHRS, YFSETQ. Trimming took 6 bases from V and 3 from J; bases not matched to a gene: 8. Full variable domain (remainder filled in from reference TRBV5-1 and TRBJ1-2): KAGVTQTPRYLIKTRGQQVTLSCSPISGHRSVSWYQQTPGQGLQFLFEYFSETQRNKGNFPGRFSGRQFSNSRSEMNVSTLELGDSALYLCASTPTGGFDYGYTFGSGTRLTVV.

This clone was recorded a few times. The CDR3 DNA follows: TGTGCCAGCAGCTTAGCCAGCGGGAGAAGTGAGCAGTTCTTC. This encodes CASSLASGRSEQFF. The rearrangement joins TRBV7-3 to TRBJ2-1; TRBD2 matches at 8 bases. The CDR3 has 14 amino acids. The V segment lost 2 bases and the J segment 9 bases; nucleotides outside the gene matches: 6. Germline assignment: CDR1 SGHTA and CDR2 FQGTGA. The variable domain in full, completed from reference TRBV7-3 and TRBJ2-1, reads GAGVSQTPSNKVTEKGKYVELRCDPISGHTALYWYRQSLGQGPEFLIYFQGTGAADDSGLPNDRFFAVRPEGSVSTLKIQRTERGDSAVYLCASSLASGRSEQFFGPGTRLTVL.

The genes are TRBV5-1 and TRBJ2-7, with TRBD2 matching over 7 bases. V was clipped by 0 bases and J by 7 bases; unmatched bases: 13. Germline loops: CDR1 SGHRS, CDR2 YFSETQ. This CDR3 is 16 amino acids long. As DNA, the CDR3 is TGCGCCAGCAGCTTGGAGGGTCAGGGAGGGGTCGGAGAGCAGTACTTC. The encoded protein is CASSLEGQGGVGEQYF.

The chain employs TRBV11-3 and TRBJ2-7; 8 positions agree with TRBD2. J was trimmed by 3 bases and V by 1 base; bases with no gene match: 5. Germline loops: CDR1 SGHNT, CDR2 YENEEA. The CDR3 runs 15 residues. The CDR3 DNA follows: TGTGCCAGCAGCTTAGGGTCACTAGCGGACTACGAGCAGTACTTC. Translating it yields CASSLGSLADYEQYF.

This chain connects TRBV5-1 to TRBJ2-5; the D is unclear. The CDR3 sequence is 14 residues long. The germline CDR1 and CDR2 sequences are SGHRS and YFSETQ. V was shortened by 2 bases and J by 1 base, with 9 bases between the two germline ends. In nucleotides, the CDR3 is TGCGCCAGCAGCTTTTTAGAACTCCAAGAGACCCAGTACTTC. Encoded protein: CASSFLELQETQYF.

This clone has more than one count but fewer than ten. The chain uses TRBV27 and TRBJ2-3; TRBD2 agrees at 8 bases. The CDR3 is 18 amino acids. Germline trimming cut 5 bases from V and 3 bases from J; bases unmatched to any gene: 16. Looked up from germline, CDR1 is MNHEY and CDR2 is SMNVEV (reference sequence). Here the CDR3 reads CASSPPYGSGERTDTQYF. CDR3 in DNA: TGTGCCAGCAGTCCGCCTTACGGTAGCGGGGAAAGGACAGATACGCAGTATTTT.

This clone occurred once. The CDR3 bases are TGTGCAAGTCGTCCAAACCCTGACAGGGAGAATCAGCCCCAGCATTTT. Protein sequence: CASRPNPDRENQPQHF. The J gene is TRBJ1-5, the V gene TRBV12-2; whether TRBD1, the table's D call, matches the DNA was not checked. TRBV12-2 is labeled a pseudogene. The CDR3 sequence is 16 residues long.

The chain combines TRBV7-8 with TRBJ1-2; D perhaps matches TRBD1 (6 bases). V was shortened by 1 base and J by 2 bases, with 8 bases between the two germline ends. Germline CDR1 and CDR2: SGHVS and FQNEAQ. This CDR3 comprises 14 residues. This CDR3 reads CASSLGTENYGYTF. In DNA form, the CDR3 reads TGTGCCAGCAGCTTAGGGACAGAGAACTATGGCTACACCTTC.

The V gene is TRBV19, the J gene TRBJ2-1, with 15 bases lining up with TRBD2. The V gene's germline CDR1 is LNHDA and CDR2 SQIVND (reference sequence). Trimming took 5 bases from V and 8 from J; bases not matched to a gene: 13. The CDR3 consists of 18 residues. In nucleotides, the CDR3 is TGTGCCAGTAGTGGGACAGGATGGACTAGCGGGAGGGCCGATGAGCAGTTCTTC. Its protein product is CASSGTGWTSGRADEQFF.

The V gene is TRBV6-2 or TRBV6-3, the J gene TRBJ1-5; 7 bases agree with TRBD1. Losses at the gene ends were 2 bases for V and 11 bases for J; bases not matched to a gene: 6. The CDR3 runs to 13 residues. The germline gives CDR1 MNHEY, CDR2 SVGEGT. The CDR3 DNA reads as TGTGCCAGCAGTTACATTGGACAGGTGTCCCAGCATTTT. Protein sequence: CASSYIGQVSQHF.

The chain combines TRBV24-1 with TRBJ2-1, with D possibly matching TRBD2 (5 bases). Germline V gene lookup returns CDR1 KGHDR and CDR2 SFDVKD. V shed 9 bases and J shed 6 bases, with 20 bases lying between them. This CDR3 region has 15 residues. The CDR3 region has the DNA TGTGCCACCTCCTCCCTCTCCCGGGGTACCAATGAGCAGTTCTTC. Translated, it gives CATSSLSRGTNEQFF.

CDR3 DNA sequence: TGTGCCAGCTCGTCGAGTCGATCCCTAGATCGCGAGCAGTACTTC. Its translation: CASSSSRSLDREQYF. The gene calls are TRBV18 and TRBJ2-7, with D unresolved. The V gene lost 6 bases and the J gene lost 6 bases, with 21 bases spanning the gap. The CDR3 is made up of 15 amino acids. Germline values: CDR1 KGHSH, CDR2 LQKENI.

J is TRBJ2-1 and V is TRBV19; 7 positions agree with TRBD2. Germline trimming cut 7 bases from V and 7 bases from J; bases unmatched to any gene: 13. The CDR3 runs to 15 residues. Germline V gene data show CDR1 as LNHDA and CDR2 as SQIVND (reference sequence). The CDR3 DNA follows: TGTGCCAGTACCCCCTCTGGGAGGGCCGGTAATGAGCAGTTCTTC. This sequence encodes CASTPSGRAGNEQFF.

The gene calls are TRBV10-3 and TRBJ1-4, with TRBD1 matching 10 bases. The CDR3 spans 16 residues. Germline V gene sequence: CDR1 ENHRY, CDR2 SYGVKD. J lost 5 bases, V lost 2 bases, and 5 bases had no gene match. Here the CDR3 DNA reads TGTGCCATCAGTGAGCTACCGACAGGGGGCAATGAAAAACTGTTTTTT. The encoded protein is CAISELPTGGNEKLFF.

CDR3 DNA: TGCAGCGTGTTGGGCAGTCCCAACACTGAAGCTTTCTTT. The encoded protein is CSVLGSPNTEAFF. V gene TRBV29-1 combines with J gene TRBJ1-1; unclear D gene. V shed 6 bases and J shed 2 bases, with 13 bases lying between them. CDR3 length: 13 amino acids. Germline CDR1 reads SQVTM; CDR2 reads ANQGSEA.

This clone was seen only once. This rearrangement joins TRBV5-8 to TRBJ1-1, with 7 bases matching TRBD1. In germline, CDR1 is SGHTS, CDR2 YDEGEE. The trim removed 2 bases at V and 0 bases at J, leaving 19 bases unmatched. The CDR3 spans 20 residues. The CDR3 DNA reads TGTGCCAGCAGCTTTTTAACGGCCGAGACAGGGCCTTCCATGAACACTGAAGCTTTCTTT. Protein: CASSFLTAETGPSMNTEAFF.

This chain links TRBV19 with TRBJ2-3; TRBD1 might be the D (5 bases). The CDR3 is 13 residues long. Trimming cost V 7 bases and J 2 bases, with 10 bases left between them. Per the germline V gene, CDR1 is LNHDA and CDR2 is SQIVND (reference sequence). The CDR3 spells CASNAGITDTQYF. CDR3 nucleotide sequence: TGTGCCAGTAACGCAGGGATCACAGATACGCAGTATTTT.

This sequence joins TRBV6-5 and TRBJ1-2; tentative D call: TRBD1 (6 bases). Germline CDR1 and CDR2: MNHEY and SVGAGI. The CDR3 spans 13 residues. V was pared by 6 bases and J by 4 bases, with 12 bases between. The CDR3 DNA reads TGTGCCAGCAGAGACACAGGGACCTATGGCTACACCTTC. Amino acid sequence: CASRDTGTYGYTF.

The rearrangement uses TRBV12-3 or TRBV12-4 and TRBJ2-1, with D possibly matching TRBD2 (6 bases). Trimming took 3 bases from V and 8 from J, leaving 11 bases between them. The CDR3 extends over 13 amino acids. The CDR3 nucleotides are TGTGCCAGCAGTTTGGGGGGTAAGGATGAGCAGTTCTTC. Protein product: CASSLGGKDEQFF.

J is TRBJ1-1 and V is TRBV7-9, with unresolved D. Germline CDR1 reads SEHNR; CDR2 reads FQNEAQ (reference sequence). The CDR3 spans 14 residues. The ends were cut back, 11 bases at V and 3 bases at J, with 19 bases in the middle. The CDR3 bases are TGTGCCGATAGGAGGGATGACTGGGACACTGAAGCTTTCTTT. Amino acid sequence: CADRRDDWDTEAFF. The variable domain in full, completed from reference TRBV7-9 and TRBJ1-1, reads DTGVSQNPRHKITKRGQNVTFRCDPISEHNRLYWYRQTLGQGPEFLTYFQNEAQLEKSRLLSDRFSAERPKGSFSTLEIQRTEQGDSAMYLCADRRDDWDTEAFFGQGTRLTVV.

The CDR3 nucleotides are TGTGCCAGTAGTACAGCGGGACAGGGGACTGAAGCTTTCTTT. As protein: CASSTAGQGTEAFF. The chain combines TRBV19 with TRBJ1-1, with 10 bases fitting TRBD1. Germline V gives CDR1 LNHDA, CDR2 SQIVND (reference sequence). V was clipped by 4 bases and J by 5 bases; unmatched bases: 4. CDR3 length: 14 amino acids.

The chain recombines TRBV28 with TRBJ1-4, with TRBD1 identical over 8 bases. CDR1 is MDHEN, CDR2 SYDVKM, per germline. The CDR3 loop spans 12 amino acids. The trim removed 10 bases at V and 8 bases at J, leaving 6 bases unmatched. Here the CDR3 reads CATLGQGEKLFF. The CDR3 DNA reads TGTGCCACCCTTGGACAGGGAGAAAAACTGTTTTTT.

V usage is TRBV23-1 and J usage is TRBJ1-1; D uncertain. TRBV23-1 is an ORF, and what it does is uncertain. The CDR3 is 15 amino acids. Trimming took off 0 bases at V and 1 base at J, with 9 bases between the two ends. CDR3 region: CASSQSNRENTEAFF. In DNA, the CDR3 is TGCGCCAGCAGTCAATCGAACAGAGAGAACACTGAAGCTTTCTTT.

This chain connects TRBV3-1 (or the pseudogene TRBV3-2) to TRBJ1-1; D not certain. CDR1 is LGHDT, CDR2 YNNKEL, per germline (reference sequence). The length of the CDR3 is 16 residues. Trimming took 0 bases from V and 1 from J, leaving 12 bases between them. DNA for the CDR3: TGTGCCAGCAGCCAAGATGGTCCAGCGACGAACACTGAAGCTTTCTTT. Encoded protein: CASSQDGPATNTEAFF.

The chain's CDR3 is CATSRERDSASLLNYGYTF. CDR3 coding DNA: TGTGCCACCAGCAGAGAGAGGGATTCAGCAAGTCTCCTCAACTATGGCTACACCTTC. V is TRBV15 and J is TRBJ1-2, with unresolved D. The germline CDR1 and CDR2 sequences are LNHNV and YYDKDF (reference sequence). The CDR3 has 19 residues. The V end was cut by 0 bases, the J end by 2 bases, with 22 bases between.

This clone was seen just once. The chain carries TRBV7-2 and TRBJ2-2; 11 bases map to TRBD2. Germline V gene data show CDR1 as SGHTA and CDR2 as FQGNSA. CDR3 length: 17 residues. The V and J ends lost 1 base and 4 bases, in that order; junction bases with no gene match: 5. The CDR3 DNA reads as TGTGCCAGCAGCTTAGATTCCCTAGCGGGGGGCACCGGGGAGCTGTTTTTT. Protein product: CASSLDSLAGGTGELFF.